The table lists the clone carrying this TCR beta chain with a few counts. This entry belongs to a study of T cells in Graves' hyperthyroidism and ophthalmopathy. These patients, aged 18 to 65, had recently diagnosed hyperthyroidism lasting under 2 months. From under 12 ml of fresh peripheral blood, PBMCs were isolated. Germline CDR1 SGHRS, CDR2 YFSETQ. CDR3 length: 15 residues. J was trimmed by 6 bases and V by 4 bases; bases with no gene match: 11. Using RNA transcripts as the source, TCR beta CDR3 regions were amplified. The study used the HTBI primer set for a first-round RT-PCR of the TCR CDR3. MiXCR, run by TCRdb on the multiplex PCR reads, gives a single entry per CDR3 protein. Among 250,000 to 300,000 distinct CDR3 sequences listed, approximately 14% were seen once.

The chain has TRBV5-1 and TRBJ2-5; TRBD1 matches at 8 bases. Sequencing was done on a sample of blood. This TCR came from a woman between 45 and 60 years old with Graves' hyperthyroidism that later progressed to Graves' ophthalmopathy. The chain's CDR3 is CASSITGGTGKTQYF. DNA of the CDR3: TGCGCCAGCAGCATTACAGGGGGGACGGGGAAGACCCAGTACTTC.